These T cell receptor beta chains were read from a single sample in a study of regulatory T cells in long-lasting Graves disease. TCRdb analysed the multiplex PCR reads with MiXCR anew, one entry per CDR3 protein. The repertoire includes a few hundred thousand distinct CDR3 sequences, about 15% of them detected once, and around 23% sits in the top ten. The sample was also linked to a second study, of T cells in Graves' hyperthyroidism and ophthalmopathy.

Sequencing used peripheral blood mononuclear cells (PBMCs), obtained at new diagnosis, from a patient treated with antithyroid drugs. The origin of the receptors is a woman aged 18-29 years with Graves disease. CDR3s include the opening cysteine and the closing phenylalanine or tryptophan. D genes are given only for firm matches. Size is stated for part of the rows, as once, few or many counts, or as a class when the clone is expanded.

J gene: TRBJ2-3; V gene: TRBV15; D gene: -; clone size: -; CDR3 protein: CATSREDRATDTQYF; CDR3 DNA: TGTGCCACCAGCAGAGAAGACAGAGCCACAGATACGCAGTATTTT
J gene: TRBJ2-3; V gene: TRBV27; D gene: TRBD2; clone size: -; CDR3 protein: CASSLSSPSGSRDTQYF; CDR3 DNA: TGTGCCAGCAGTTTATCATCCCCTAGCGGGAGTCGGGATACGCAGTATTTT
J gene: TRBJ2-1; V gene: TRBV9; D gene: TRBD2; clone size: -; CDR3 protein: CASSGASSGSYNEQFF; CDR3 DNA: TGTGCCAGCAGCGGGGCCTCTAGCGGATCCTACAATGAGCAGTTCTTC
J gene: TRBJ2-3; V gene: TRBV10-1; D gene: -; clone size: few; CDR3 protein: CASRQSSSSTDTQYF; CDR3 DNA: TGCGCCAGCCGGCAGTCTAGCAGCAGCACAGATACGCAGTATTTT
J gene: TRBJ2-1; V gene: TRBV20-1; D gene: TRBD2; clone size: many; CDR3 protein: CSARLAGVYNEQFF; CDR3 DNA: TGCAGTGCTAGACTAGCGGGAGTCTACAATGAGCAGTTCTTC
J gene: TRBJ2-6; V gene: TRBV2; D gene: -; clone size: -; CDR3 protein: CASIEYWGPGANVLTF; CDR3 DNA: TGTGCCAGCATAGAATACTGGGGGCCTGGGGCCAACGTCCTGACTTTC
J gene: TRBJ2-3; V gene: TRBV9; D gene: TRBD2; clone size: many; CDR3 protein: CASSPPVRGTSGSTDTQYF; CDR3 DNA: TGTGCCAGCAGCCCTCCAGTCAGGGGGACTAGCGGTTCCACAGATACGCAGTATTTT
J gene: TRBJ1-1; V gene: TRBV12-3/TRBV12-4; D gene: -; clone size: -; CDR3 protein: CASSSLWGGAAFF; CDR3 DNA: TGTGCCAGCAGTTCACTGTGGGGGGGTGCAGCTTTCTTT
J gene: TRBJ2-1; V gene: TRBV20-1; D gene: -; clone size: few; CDR3 protein: CSARDGFGASNEQFF; CDR3 DNA: TGCAGTGCTAGAGATGGTTTTGGGGCTAGCAATGAGCAGTTCTTC
J gene: TRBJ2-1; V gene: TRBV20-1; D gene: TRBD2; clone size: many; CDR3 protein: CSATGTSGLSSYNEQFF; CDR3 DNA: TGCAGTGCTACAGGGACTAGCGGCCTTAGCTCCTACAATGAGCAGTTCTTC
J gene: TRBJ1-2; V gene: TRBV2; D gene: -; clone size: many; CDR3 protein: CASSRDRLGVYGYTF; CDR3 DNA: TGTGCCAGCTCCCGGGACCGCCTCGGAGTGTATGGCTACACCTTC
J gene: TRBJ2-7; V gene: TRBV4-3; D gene: -; clone size: -; CDR3 protein: CASSQDHGSGSYEQYF; CDR3 DNA: TGCGCCAGCAGCCAAGACCACGGGAGCGGCTCCTACGAGCAGTACTTC
J gene: TRBJ2-3; V gene: TRBV5-1; D gene: TRBD2; clone size: -; CDR3 protein: CASSTGLAGGMSTDTQYF; CDR3 DNA: TGCGCCAGCAGCACGGGACTAGCGGGAGGGATGAGCACAGATACGCAGTATTTT
J gene: TRBJ2-1; V gene: TRBV4-3; D gene: TRBD2; clone size: few; CDR3 protein: CASSQDAGLAGGFEQFF; CDR3 DNA: TGCGCCAGCAGCCAAGATGCTGGACTAGCGGGAGGCTTTGAGCAGTTCTTC
J gene: TRBJ2-1; V gene: TRBV4-1; D gene: TRBD2; clone size: many; CDR3 protein: CASSQDRTSGNEQFF; CDR3 DNA: TGCGCCAGCAGCCAAGATCGGACTAGCGGTAATGAGCAGTTCTTC
J gene: TRBJ1-5; V gene: TRBV2; D gene: TRBD1; clone size: many; CDR3 protein: CAATGGAGQPQHF; CDR3 DNA: TGTGCCGCAACAGGGGGCGCGGGGCAGCCCCAGCATTTT
J gene: TRBJ2-1; V gene: TRBV30; D gene: -; clone size: -; CDR3 protein: CAWQLYNEQFF; CDR3 DNA: TGTGCCTGGCAGTTATACAATGAGCAGTTCTTC
J gene: TRBJ2-7; V gene: TRBV12-3/TRBV12-4; D gene: TRBD2; clone size: -; CDR3 protein: CASSFLPSIYREVDYEQYF; CDR3 DNA: TGTGCCAGCAGTTTTCTCCCTTCTATTTACCGGGAGGTGGACTACGAGCAGTACTTC
J gene: TRBJ1-6; V gene: TRBV12-3/TRBV12-4; D gene: -; clone size: -; CDR3 protein: CASSPTGAGNSPLHF; CDR3 DNA: TGTGCCAGCAGCCCCACGGGGGCGGGAAATTCACCCCTCCACTTT
J gene: TRBJ1-2; V gene: TRBV10-3; D gene: TRBD1; clone size: many; CDR3 protein: CAISRDRAYRYTF; CDR3 DNA: TGTGCCATCAGCCGGGACAGGGCCTATCGCTACACCTTC
J gene: TRBJ2-1; V gene: TRBV27; D gene: -; clone size: many; CDR3 protein: CASGQGWSSYNEQFF; CDR3 DNA: TGTGCCAGCGGCCAGGGGTGGAGCTCCTACAATGAGCAGTTCTTC
J gene: TRBJ1-5; V gene: TRBV28; D gene: -; clone size: many; CDR3 protein: CASSPRYMGNQPQHF; CDR3 DNA: TGTGCCAGCAGTCCCAGGTATATGGGCAATCAGCCCCAGCATTTT
J gene: TRBJ1-1; V gene: TRBV12-3/TRBV12-4; D gene: -; clone size: many; CDR3 protein: CASSFRGTEAFF; CDR3 DNA: TGTGCCAGCAGTTTCAGGGGCACTGAAGCTTTCTTT
J gene: TRBJ2-1; V gene: TRBV20-1; D gene: -; clone size: few; CDR3 protein: CSARGFGKADEQFF; CDR3 DNA: TGCAGTGCTAGGGGATTCGGGAAGGCTGATGAGCAGTTCTTC
J gene: TRBJ2-5; V gene: TRBV9; D gene: -; clone size: -; CDR3 protein: CASSEQGGEETQYF; CDR3 DNA: TGTGCCAGCAGCGAGCAGGGGGGAGAGGAGACCCAGTACTTC
J gene: TRBJ1-1; V gene: TRBV5-1; D gene: TRBD1; clone size: -; CDR3 protein: CASSITGAEAFF; CDR3 DNA: TGCGCCAGCAGCATAACAGGGGCCGAAGCTTTCTTT
J gene: TRBJ2-1; V gene: TRBV28; D gene: -; clone size: many; CDR3 protein: CASSLGLSYNEQFF; CDR3 DNA: TGTGCCAGCAGTTTAGGTCTATCCTACAATGAGCAGTTCTTC
J gene: TRBJ2-1; V gene: TRBV28; D gene: TRBD1; clone size: -; CDR3 protein: CASSLLGQVLFF; CDR3 DNA: TGTGCCAGCAGTTTACTCGGACAGGTCTTGTTCTTC
J gene: TRBJ1-3; V gene: TRBV20-1; D gene: -; clone size: few; CDR3 protein: CSARDLQSSGNTIYF; CDR3 DNA: TGCAGTGCTAGAGATCTCCAAAGCTCTGGAAACACCATATATTTT
J gene: TRBJ2-1; V gene: TRBV10-3; D gene: TRBD2; clone size: few; CDR3 protein: CAIASGRSHNEQFF; CDR3 DNA: TGTGCCATCGCGTCCGGGAGGTCCCACAATGAGCAGTTCTTC
J gene: TRBJ2-1; V gene: TRBV14; D gene: TRBD2; clone size: many; CDR3 protein: CASSSIAGVWESGNEQFF; CDR3 DNA: TGTGCCAGCAGCTCAATAGCGGGAGTTTGGGAAAGCGGCAATGAGCAGTTCTTC
J gene: TRBJ2-7; V gene: TRBV5-1; D gene: TRBD1; clone size: -; CDR3 protein: CASSLDDRVSAEQYF; CDR3 DNA: TGCGCCAGCAGCTTGGATGACAGGGTATCAGCCGAGCAGTACTTC
J gene: TRBJ1-2; V gene: TRBV12-3/TRBV12-4; D gene: TRBD1; clone size: many; CDR3 protein: CASSPIEIDRVDGYTF; CDR3 DNA: TGTGCCAGCAGCCCTATCGAAATCGACAGGGTGGATGGCTACACCTTC
J gene: TRBJ1-4; V gene: TRBV27; D gene: -; clone size: -; CDR3 protein: CASSSGQEFGEKLFF; CDR3 DNA: TGTGCCAGCAGTTCTGGGCAGGAGTTTGGGGAAAAACTGTTTTTT
J gene: TRBJ2-5; V gene: TRBV12-3/TRBV12-4; D gene: -; clone size: many; CDR3 protein: CASSRTETQYF; CDR3 DNA: TGTGCCAGCAGCCGTACAGAGACCCAGTACTTC
J gene: TRBJ2-7; V gene: TRBV7-4; D gene: TRBD1; clone size: many; CDR3 protein: CASTRQGRYEQYF; CDR3 DNA: TGTGCCAGCACCAGACAGGGTCGGTACGAGCAGTACTTC
J gene: TRBJ1-1; V gene: TRBV12-3/TRBV12-4; D gene: TRBD1; clone size: many; CDR3 protein: CASRDRGNTEAFF; CDR3 DNA: TGTGCCAGCAGGGACAGGGGGAACACTGAAGCTTTCTTT
J gene: TRBJ2-7; V gene: TRBV13; D gene: -; clone size: few; CDR3 protein: CASAGAAGYEQYF; CDR3 DNA: TGTGCCAGCGCGGGTGCTGCGGGCTACGAGCAGTACTTC
J gene: TRBJ2-7; V gene: TRBV30; D gene: TRBD1; clone size: few; CDR3 protein: CAWSPRTGVFTYEQYF; CDR3 DNA: TGTGCCTGGAGCCCGAGGACAGGGGTTTTTACCTACGAGCAGTACTTC
J gene: TRBJ2-2; V gene: TRBV5-1; D gene: -; clone size: -; CDR3 protein: CASSLRVGSTGELFF; CDR3 DNA: TGCGCCAGCAGCTTGCGCGTAGGGAGCACCGGGGAGCTGTTTTTT